The rows below give T cell receptor beta chains drawn from one sample of a study of memory CD4+ T cells and cytomegalovirus serostatus. Produced via immunoSEQ multiplex PCR; TCRdb's table is partial and in-frame only. The data show tens of thousands of clones, about three quarters seen once. The sample taken for sequencing was memory CD4+ T cells from blood. The receptors were gathered from an adult in good health and CMV-seropositive. The CDR3 runs from the conserved cysteine through the conserved F or W. The D gene is left open where the match is weak. Size values are once, few and many counts, or a class for expanded clones, and some rows have none.

cdr3_length	v_call	clone_size	d_call	j_call	cdr3_nt	cdr3_aa
14	TRBV2	-	-	TRBJ2-1	TGTGCCAGCAGTGAATGGGACGCCTCGGGTGAGCAGTTCTTC	CASSEWDASGEQFF
11	TRBV14	once	-	TRBJ1-1	TGTGCCAGCACCACAGGGAAAGGAGCTTTCTTT	CASTTGKGAFF
16	TRBV11-2	-	TRBD2	TRBJ2-5	TGTGCCAGCAGCTTAATAGCGGGGGGTCCGGCGGAGACCCAGTACTTC	CASSLIAGGPAETQYF
16	TRBV28	few	TRBD1	TRBJ1-4	TGTGCCAGCAGTTCATGGACAGGAAGCAATAATGAAAAACTGTTTTTT	CASSSWTGSNNEKLFF
14	TRBV9	-	-	TRBJ1-4	TGTGCCAGCAGCGTCCCGGGGGCTAATGAAAAACTGTTTTTT	CASSVPGANEKLFF
18	TRBV4-1	-	-	TRBJ1-6	TGCGCCAGCAGCCAAGGAGTGCGGGGGCTGTCATATAATTCACCCCTCCACTTT	CASSQGVRGLSYNSPLHF
16	TRBV6-1	-	-	TRBJ1-6	TGTGCCAGCAGTGAAAGCTCGGGGTGGAATAATTCACCCCTCCACTTT	CASSESSGWNNSPLHF
15	TRBV7-2	-	-	TRBJ1-5	TGTGCCAGCAGCTTAGCTTTACAGGGCAATCAGCCCCAGCATTTT	CASSLALQGNQPQHF
16	TRBV6-5	once	-	TRBJ1-3	TGTGCCAGCAGTTACGCAGGGACGTTGGCTGGAAACACCATATATTTT	CASSYAGTLAGNTIYF
13	TRBV11-2	-	-	TRBJ2-7	TGTGCCAGCAGCTTAGGTGGGGAGTACGAGCAGTACTTC	CASSLGGEYEQYF
12	TRBV30	-	TRBD2	TRBJ2-3	TGTGCCTCCTCGGGGGGGACTTATACGCAGTATTTT	CASSGGTYTQYF
14	TRBV5-1	-	-	TRBJ2-3	TGCGCCAGCAGCTTGGGCAGAACCACAGATACGCAGTATTTT	CASSLGRTTDTQYF
15	TRBV2	once	TRBD2	TRBJ2-1	TGTGCCAGCAGCTCGGGACTAGCGGGAAACAATGAGCAGTTCTTC	CASSSGLAGNNEQFF
17	TRBV5-6	-	-	TRBJ2-1	TGTGCCAGCAGGTCCACCGTCTGGCAGGGAAAAGGCAATGAGCAGTTCTTC	CASRSTVWQGKGNEQFF
14	TRBV2	-	TRBD1	TRBJ1-2	TGTGCCAGCAGGGATTGGACAGGGGCCTATGGCTACACCTTC	CASRDWTGAYGYTF
13	TRBV7-2	-	-	TRBJ2-7	TGTGCCAGCAGCGGAGGGGTTTTTGGCGAGCAGTACTTC	CASSGGVFGEQYF
13	TRBV19	-	-	TRBJ2-2	TGTGCCAGTAAATTGGGGGCGGGCGGGGAGCTGTTTTTT	CASKLGAGGELFF
15	TRBV18	once	TRBD2	TRBJ2-7	TGTGCCAGCGGACCCGGGACTAGCGGGACGGGAGAGCAGTACTTC	CASGPGTSGTGEQYF
15	TRBV18	-	-	TRBJ1-1	TGTGCCAGCTCACCGGGGGTGGATAAGAACACTGAAGCTTTCTTT	CASSPGVDKNTEAFF
15	TRBV6-5	-	-	TRBJ1-4	TGTGCCAGCAGCCCCGCTATAGCAACTAATGAAAAACTGTTTTTT	CASSPAIATNEKLFF
13	TRBV4-1	-	-	TRBJ2-5	TGCGCCAGCAGGAATTCGTGGAGGGAGACCCAGTACTTC	CASRNSWRETQYF
15	TRBV27	-	TRBD1	TRBJ2-7	TGTGCCAGCAGCAGGGGGTGGGAGAGCTCCTACGAGCAGTACTTC	CASSRGWESSYEQYF
16	TRBV7-3	-	TRBD2	TRBJ2-1	TGTGCCAGCAGCTTATCTAGCGGGGGGGCTCAGAATGAGCAGTTCTTC	CASSLSSGGAQNEQFF
15	TRBV6-1	-	-	TRBJ1-6	TGTGCCAGCAGTGAGGTCGGCTCCTATAATTCACCCCTCCACTTT	CASSEVGSYNSPLHF
17	TRBV11-1	-	-	TRBJ1-6	TGTGCCAGCAGCTGCCCGCCTGAGGGCAGGATTTATTCACCCCTCCACTTT	CASSCPPEGRIYSPLHF
14	TRBV10-3	-	TRBD1	TRBJ1-4	TGTGCCATCAGTGGAATTGGACAGGGCGAAAAACTGTTTTTT	CAISGIGQGEKLFF
12	TRBV19	few	-	TRBJ1-1	TGTGCCAGTACCGATAGGAACACTGAAGCTTTCTTT	CASTDRNTEAFF
15	TRBV19	-	-	TRBJ2-5	TGTGCCAGTAGTATATCGGGAAGAGGGGAGGAGACCCAGTACTTC	CASSISGRGEETQYF
14	TRBV6-1	-	-	TRBJ1-2	TGTGCCAGCATCGACCGGCAGGGGAACTATGGCTACACCTTC	CASIDRQGNYGYTF
15	TRBV4-1	-	-	TRBJ2-2	TGCGCCAGCAGCCAAGAAAACAGGAACACCGGGGAGCTGTTTTTT	CASSQENRNTGELFF
15	TRBV7-9	-	TRBD1	TRBJ2-2	TGTGCCAGCGGAACGACAGGGGCCAGCACCGGGGAGCTGTTTTTT	CASGTTGASTGELFF
16	TRBV28	-	-	TRBJ2-5	TGTGCCAGCAGCTCACCGACGGTAAATGTGGGAGAGACCCAGTACTTC	CASSSPTVNVGETQYF
15	TRBV7-9	few	TRBD1	TRBJ1-1	TGTGCCAGCAGCATCCTCAGACAGGGTGGCACTGAAGCTTTCTTT	CASSILRQGGTEAFF
14	TRBV5-1	-	-	TRBJ1-6	TGCGCCAGCAGCTGGAAGGGGCGGGGTTCACCCCTCCACTTT	CASSWKGRGSPLHF
14	TRBV2	-	-	TRBJ1-6	TGTGCCAGCAGTGTGGAAGAATATAATTCACCCCTCCACTTT	CASSVEEYNSPLHF
14	TRBV30	-	-	TRBJ2-2	TGTGCCTGGAGTCCCCCTAGCCGGACCGGGGAGCTGTTTTTT	CAWSPPSRTGELFF
15	TRBV28	-	TRBD2	TRBJ2-2	TGTGCCACCCGGGGGGTGGGACGTGGGCCCGGGGAGCTGTTTTTT	CATRGVGRGPGELFF
16	TRBV5-1	-	TRBD2	TRBJ2-7	TGCGCCAGCAGCACATCCGGGACTAGCTTAGCCTACGAGCAGTACTTC	CASSTSGTSLAYEQYF
16	TRBV5-4	-	TRBD1	TRBJ1-1	TGTGCCAGCAGCTCGCGACAGGGGGCTTCGGACACTGAAGCTTTCTTT	CASSSRQGASDTEAFF
13	TRBV9	once	-	TRBJ2-7	TGTGCCAGCGGGCCAGGTTCCTACTACGAGCAGTACTTC	CASGPGSYYEQYF
15	TRBV5-6	-	-	TRBJ1-4	TGTGCCAGCAGCGCAGGGACACACCTTAATGAAAAACTGTTTTTT	CASSAGTHLNEKLFF
14	TRBV4-1	few	-	TRBJ2-1	TGCGCCAGCAGCCATCCCCAGGCACAGGGACAACAGTTCTTC	CASSHPQAQGQQFF
13	TRBV6-1	-	-	TRBJ2-5	TGTGCCAGCGGTAGACCTGAGGGAGAGACCCAGTACTTC	CASGRPEGETQYF
13	TRBV6-6	-	-	TRBJ1-1	TGTGCCAGCACAAGGGCGCAGAACACTGAAGCTTTCTTT	CASTRAQNTEAFF
16	TRBV27	-	-	TRBJ1-3	TGTGCCAGCAGTTTATCCCCAGGGATCTCTGGAAACACCATATATTTT	CASSLSPGISGNTIYF
15	TRBV5-1	-	-	TRBJ2-1	TGCGCCAGCAGCTTGGAAACAGCCACCTACAATGAGCAGTTCTTC	CASSLETATYNEQFF
15	TRBV5-1	-	TRBD1	TRBJ1-1	TGCGCCAGCAGTTCCTCCGGGACAGCGAACACTGAAGCTTTCTTT	CASSSSGTANTEAFF
14	TRBV7-6	-	-	TRBJ1-2	TGTGCCAGCAGCTTAGATGCTGGGAGTAGAGGCTACACCTTC	CASSLDAGSRGYTF
17	TRBV7-2	-	TRBD1	TRBJ2-5	TGTGCCAGCAGCCCCCAGGTAGGGGGACAGTCACAAGAGACCCAGTACTTC	CASSPQVGGQSQETQYF
15	TRBV6-1	-	TRBD2	TRBJ2-1	TGTGCCAGCAGCGCCGGGACTAGCGATCTCAATGAGCAGTTCTTC	CASSAGTSDLNEQFF
16	TRBV18	-	-	TRBJ2-7	TGTGCCAGCTCACCCTTACCTCTCGGGACAAGCTACGAGCAGTACTTC	CASSPLPLGTSYEQYF
14	TRBV19	-	-	TRBJ1-3	TGTGCCAGTAGTACCGACATTGATGGAAACACCATATATTTT	CASSTDIDGNTIYF
14	TRBV7-3	-	-	TRBJ2-5	TGTGCCAGCAGCTTAAGTGCAGGGTCAAAGACCCAGTACTTC	CASSLSAGSKTQYF
13	TRBV5-4	-	TRBD2	TRBJ2-2	TGTGCCAGCAGCTTTTGGGAGGGCGGGGAGCTGTTTTTT	CASSFWEGGELFF
15	TRBV19	once	-	TRBJ2-2	TGTGCCACTATGAACACAGGGCCGAACACCGGGGAGCTGTTTTTT	CATMNTGPNTGELFF
14	TRBV5-3	-	-	TRBJ2-7	TGTGCCAGAAGCTTCACAATCTCCGATTACGAGCAGTACTTC	CARSFTISDYEQYF
13	TRBV30	-	-	TRBJ1-5	TGTGCCTGGAGTGTGGGGCCTAGTCAGCCCCAGCATTTT	CAWSVGPSQPQHF